This entry lists 14 T cell receptor beta chains sequenced from one sample in a study of beta chain features in type 1 diabetes. Reverse transcribing all isolated RNA meant expressed TCRB transcripts were sequenced. TCRdb keeps only in-frame clones here, not all; method: immunoSEQ multiplex PCR. The sample has more than 25,000 clones, around 54% seen once. Regarding the study as a whole: Shorter TCRB CDR3s, moderately but significantly so, marked every one of the four CD4+ subsets in Type 1 diabetes patients.

Antigens of these TCRs are unknown. Sequenced: Tregs from blood. These receptor sequences come from a woman between 18 and 29 years old with type 1 diabetes.

The chain is built from TRBV14 and TRBJ1-1, with D possibly matching TRBD1 (5 bases). V lost 2 bases, J lost 6 bases, and 13 bases lay in between. The CDR3 is 14 residues long. Germline V gene lookup returns CDR1 SGHDN and CDR2 FVKESK. The CDR3 is CASSQRGTHAEAFF. The CDR3 DNA reads as TGTGCCAGCAGCCAACGCGGGACGCACGCTGAAGCTTTCTTT.

This clone was observed a few times. V and J are TRBV7-9 and TRBJ1-4; a weak D match, TRBD1 (6 bases). V shed 3 bases and J shed 4 bases, with 9 bases lying between them. The CDR3 loop spans 14 amino acids. The germline gives CDR1 SEHNR, CDR2 FQNEAQ (reference sequence). CDR3 residues: CASSLDSLNEKLFF. As DNA, the CDR3 is TGTGCCAGCAGCTTGGACAGCCTTAATGAAAAACTGTTTTTT.

The genes are TRBV5-1 and TRBJ2-7; TRBD1 agrees at 10 bases. The CDR3 totals 18 residues. Germline CDR1 reads SGHRS; CDR2 reads YFSETQ. The trim removed 4 bases at V and 6 bases at J, leaving 19 bases unmatched. This CDR3 is CASSPGGTGAYRHREQYF. The CDR3 coding sequence is TGCGCCAGCAGCCCGGGGGGGACAGGGGCCTACCGCCACCGCGAGCAGTACTTC.

The genes are TRBV5-1 and TRBJ2-5, with D possibly being TRBD1 (5 bases). V lost 2 bases and J 2 bases, leaving 25 bases between the germline ends. The CDR3 consists of 19 residues. CDR1 SGHRS and CDR2 YFSETQ come from the germline V gene. CDR3 nucleotide sequence: TGCGCCAGCAGCTTTTTGACCGGATTCCCCCCTACAGGTCAAGAGACCCAGTACTTC. Its protein is CASSFLTGFPPTGQETQYF. Based on the CDR3 plus reference TRBV5-1 and TRBJ2-5, the full variable domain is KAGVTQTPRYLIKTRGQQVTLSCSPISGHRSVSWYQQTPGQGLQFLFEYFSETQRNKGNFPGRFSGRQFSNSRSEMNVSTLELGDSALYLCASSFLTGFPPTGQETQYFGPGTRLLVL.

The V call is TRBV7-6, the J call TRBJ1-1; 7 bases line up with TRBD1. CDR3 length: 16 residues. Germline lookup yields CDR1 SGHVS and CDR2 FNYEAQ. V lost 0 bases, J lost 5 bases, and 9 bases stayed unmatched. The CDR3 protein is CASSLAVRQGQTEAFF. The CDR3, as DNA: TGTGCCAGCAGCTTAGCCGTCCGACAGGGCCAGACTGAAGCTTTCTTT.

The chain joins TRBV18 to TRBJ2-2; 8 bases are shared with TRBD1. V shed 4 bases, J shed 0 bases, and the junction held 1 base outside the gene matches. Germline V CDR1 and CDR2: KGHSH, LQKENI. This CDR3 spans 15 amino acids. CDR3 coding DNA: TGTGCCAGCTCACGGGACAGGCCGAACACCGGGGAGCTGTTTTTT. Translating gives CASSRDRPNTGELFF. Complete variable domain (other parts from reference TRBV18 and TRBJ2-2): NAGVMQNPRHLVRRRGQEARLRCSPMKGHSHVYWYRQLPEEGLKFMVYLQKENIIDESGMPKERFSAEFPKEGPSILRIQQVVRGDSAAYFCASSRDRPNTGELFFGEGSRLTVL.

A single count supports this clone. The J gene is TRBJ2-5, the V gene TRBV5-4; perhaps TRBD2 as D (6 bases). V lost 0 bases and J 5 bases, leaving 11 bases between the germline ends. CDR1 is SGHNT, CDR2 YYREEE, per germline (reference sequence). CDR3 length: 14 amino acids. As DNA, the CDR3 is TGTGCCAGCAGCTTGGATGCAGGGAGGGAGACCCAGTACTTC. This encodes CASSLDAGRETQYF.

This rearrangement joins TRBV6-1 to TRBJ2-1; D gene unclear. The CDR3 runs to 11 residues. Germline lookup yields CDR1 MNHNS and CDR2 SASEGT. V lost 3 bases and J 13 bases, leaving 10 bases between the germline ends. The CDR3 reads CASSELGPQFF. Here the CDR3 DNA reads TGTGCCAGCAGTGAGCTGGGCCCTCAGTTCTTC.

The genes are TRBV7-8 and TRBJ2-1, with TRBD1 identical over 7 bases. The ends lost 5 bases at V and 7 bases at J; junction bases unmatched: 5. Germline lookup yields CDR1 SGHVS and CDR2 FQNEAQ. The CDR3 consists of 13 residues. As DNA, the CDR3 is TGTGCCAGCAGCCGCGACAGGGTAAATGAGCAGTTCTTC. Translation: CASSRDRVNEQFF.

The CDR3 DNA reads TGTGCCAGCAGGAAAGCGGGAGGGTTCATTCAGTACTTC. Encoded protein: CASRKAGGFIQYF. V and J are TRBV6-1 and TRBJ2-4, with 10 bases fitting TRBD2. The CDR3 is made up of 13 amino acids. With V trimmed by 6 bases and J by 9 bases, 5 bases remained unmatched. In germline, CDR1 is MNHNS, CDR2 SASEGT.

The rearrangement joins TRBV7-6 to TRBJ2-2; D not resolved. The V end lost 2 bases, the J end lost 6 bases, and 7 bases lay between the germline ends. Germline values: CDR1 SGHVS, CDR2 FNYEAQ. This CDR3 has 13 residues. CDR3 coding DNA: TGTGCCAGCAGCTTAAGTGAGGCCGGGGAGCTGTTTTTT. It is translated as CASSLSEAGELFF.

This clone is categorized as medium-sized. V usage is TRBV14 and J usage is TRBJ1-2, with D hard to call. Germline-derived CDR1 and CDR2 are SGHDN and FVKESK. CDR3 size: 15 residues. Trimming shortened V by 1 base and J by 3 bases, and 12 bases separated the two germline ends. In nucleotides, the CDR3 is TGTGCCAGCAGCCAAGGGCTGGGCAGATACTATGGCTACACCTTC. This sequence encodes CASSQGLGRYYGYTF.

The table lists this clone with a count of one. The CDR3 loop is CAIRRILSGRPNTGELFF. The CDR3 nucleotides read TGTGCCATCAGAAGAATCCTTAGCGGGAGGCCCAACACCGGGGAGCTGTTTTTT. The rearrangement links TRBV10-3 to TRBJ2-2; 10 bases are a match to TRBD2. This CDR3 spans 18 amino acids. With 6 bases clipped from V and 2 bases from J, the junction kept 12 bases outside the gene matches. Germline CDR1 is ENHRY and CDR2 is SYGVKD.

The chain has TRBV6-1 and TRBJ2-3; possibly TRBD2 for D (6 bases). Germline V gene data show CDR1 as MNHNS and CDR2 as SASEGT. This CDR3 spans 14 amino acids. Trimming pared 4 bases from V and 9 bases from J, leaving 17 bases between. CDR3 amino acids: CASSGGGAPGTQYF. As DNA, the CDR3 is TGTGCCAGCAGTGGGGGCGGGGCACCAGGGACGCAGTATTTT.